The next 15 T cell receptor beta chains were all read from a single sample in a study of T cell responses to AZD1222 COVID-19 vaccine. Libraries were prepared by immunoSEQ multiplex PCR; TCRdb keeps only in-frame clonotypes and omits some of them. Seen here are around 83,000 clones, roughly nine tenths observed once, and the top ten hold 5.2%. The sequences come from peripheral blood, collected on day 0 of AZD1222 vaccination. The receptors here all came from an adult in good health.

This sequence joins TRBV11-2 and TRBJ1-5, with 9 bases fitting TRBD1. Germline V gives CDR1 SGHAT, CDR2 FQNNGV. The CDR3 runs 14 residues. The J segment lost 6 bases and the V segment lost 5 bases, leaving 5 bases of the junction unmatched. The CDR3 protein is CASSVGTGSQPQHF. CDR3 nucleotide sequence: TGTGCCAGCAGCGTCGGGACAGGGAGTCAGCCCCAGCATTTT.

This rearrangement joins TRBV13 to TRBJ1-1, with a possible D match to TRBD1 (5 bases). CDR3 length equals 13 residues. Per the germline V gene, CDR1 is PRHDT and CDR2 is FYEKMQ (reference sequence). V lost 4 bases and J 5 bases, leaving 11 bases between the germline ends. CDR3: CASSYRGGTEAFF. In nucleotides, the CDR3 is TGTGCCAGCAGCTACCGCGGGGGGACTGAAGCTTTCTTT.

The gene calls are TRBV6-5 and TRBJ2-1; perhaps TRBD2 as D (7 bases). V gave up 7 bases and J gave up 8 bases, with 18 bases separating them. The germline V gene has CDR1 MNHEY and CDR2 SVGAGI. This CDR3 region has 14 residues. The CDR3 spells CASTRGGQWHEQFF. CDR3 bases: TGTGCCAGCACCCGCGGGGGCCAGTGGCATGAGCAGTTCTTC.

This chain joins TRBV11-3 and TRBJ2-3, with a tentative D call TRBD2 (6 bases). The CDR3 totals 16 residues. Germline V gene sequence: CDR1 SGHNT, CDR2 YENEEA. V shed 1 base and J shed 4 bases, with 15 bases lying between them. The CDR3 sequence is CASSLGGEEWADTQYF. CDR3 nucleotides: TGTGCCAGCAGCTTAGGCGGGGAAGAATGGGCAGATACGCAGTATTTT. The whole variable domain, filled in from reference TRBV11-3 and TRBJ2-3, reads EAGVVQSPRYKIIEKKQPVAFWCNPISGHNTLYWYLQNLGQGPELLIRYENEEAVDDSQLPKDRFSAERLKGVDSTLKIQPAELGDSAVYLCASSLGGEEWADTQYFGPGTRLTVL.

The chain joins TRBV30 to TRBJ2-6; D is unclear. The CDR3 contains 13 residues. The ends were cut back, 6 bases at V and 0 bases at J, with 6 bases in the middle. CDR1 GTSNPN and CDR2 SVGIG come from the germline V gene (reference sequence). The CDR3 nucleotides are TGTGCCTGTTCATTCTCTGGGGCCAACGTCCTGACTTTC. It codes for CACSFSGANVLTF. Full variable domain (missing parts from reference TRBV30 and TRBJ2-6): SQTIHQWPATLVQPVGSPLSLECTVEGTSNPNLYWYRQAAGRGLQLLFYSVGIGQISSEVPQNLSASRPQDRQFILSSKKLLLSDSGFYLCACSFSGANVLTFGAGSRLTVL.

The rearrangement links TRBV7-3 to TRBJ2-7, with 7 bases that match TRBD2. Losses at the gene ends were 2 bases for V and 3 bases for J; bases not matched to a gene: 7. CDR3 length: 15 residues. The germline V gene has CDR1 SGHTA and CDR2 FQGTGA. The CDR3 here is CASSLGASGNYEQYF. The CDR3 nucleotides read TGTGCCAGCAGCTTAGGGGCTAGCGGAAACTACGAGCAGTACTTC.

CDR3 bases: TGTGCCAGCAGTTACGGGACTAGCGGGAGCTTGGATACGCAGTATTTT. Translating it yields CASSYGTSGSLDTQYF. The chain carries TRBV6-5 and TRBJ2-3; 14 bases line up with TRBD2. V was pared by 2 bases and J by 6 bases, with 4 bases of the junction left unmatched. CDR1 and CDR2 (germline): MNHEY, SVGAGI. This CDR3 contains 16 residues.

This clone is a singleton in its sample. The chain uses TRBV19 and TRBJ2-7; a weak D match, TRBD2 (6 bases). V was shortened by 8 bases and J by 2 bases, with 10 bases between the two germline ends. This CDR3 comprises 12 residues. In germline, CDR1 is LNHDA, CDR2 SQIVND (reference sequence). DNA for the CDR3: TGTGCCAGTGCTAGCGATACCTACGAGCAGTACTTC. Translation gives CASASDTYEQYF.

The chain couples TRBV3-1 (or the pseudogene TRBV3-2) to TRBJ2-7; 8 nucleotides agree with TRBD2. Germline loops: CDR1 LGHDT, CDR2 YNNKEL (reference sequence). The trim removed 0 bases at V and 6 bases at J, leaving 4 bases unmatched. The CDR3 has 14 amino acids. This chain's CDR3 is CASSQEGTRSEQYF. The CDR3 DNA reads TGTGCCAGCAGCCAAGAGGGGACTAGGTCCGAGCAGTACTTC.

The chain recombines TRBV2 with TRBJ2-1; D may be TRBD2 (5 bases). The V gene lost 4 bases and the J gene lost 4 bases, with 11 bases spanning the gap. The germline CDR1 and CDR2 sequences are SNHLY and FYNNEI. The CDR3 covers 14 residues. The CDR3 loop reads CASSVASRYNEQFF. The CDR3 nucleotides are TGTGCCAGCAGTGTCGCTAGCAGATACAATGAGCAGTTCTTC.

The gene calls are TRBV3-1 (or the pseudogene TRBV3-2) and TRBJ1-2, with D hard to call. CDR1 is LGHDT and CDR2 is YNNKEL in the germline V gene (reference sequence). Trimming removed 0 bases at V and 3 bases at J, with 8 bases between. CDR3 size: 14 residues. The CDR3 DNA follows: TGTGCCAGCAGCCAAGAGAAGGGTGACTATGGCTACACCTTC. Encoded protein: CASSQEKGDYGYTF.

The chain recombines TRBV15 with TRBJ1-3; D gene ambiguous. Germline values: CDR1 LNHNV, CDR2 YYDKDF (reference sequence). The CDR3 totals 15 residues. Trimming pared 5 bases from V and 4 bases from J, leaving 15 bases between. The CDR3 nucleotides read TGTGCCACCAGCGGAAAGAGACAACCAGGAAACACCATATATTTT. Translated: CATSGKRQPGNTIYF.

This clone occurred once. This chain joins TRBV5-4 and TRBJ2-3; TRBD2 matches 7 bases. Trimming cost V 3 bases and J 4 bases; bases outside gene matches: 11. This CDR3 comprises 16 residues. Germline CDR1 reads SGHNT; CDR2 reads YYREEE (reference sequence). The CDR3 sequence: CASSSPGRESPDTQYF. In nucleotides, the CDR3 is TGTGCCAGCAGCTCCCCGGGGCGGGAGAGCCCAGATACGCAGTATTTT.

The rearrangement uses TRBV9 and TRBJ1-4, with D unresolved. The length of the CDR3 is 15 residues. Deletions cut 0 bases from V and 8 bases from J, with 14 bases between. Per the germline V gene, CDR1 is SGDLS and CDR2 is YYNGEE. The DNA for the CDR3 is TGTGCCAGCAGCGTAGCTCCCGGCCGGCCGGAAAAACTGTTTTTT. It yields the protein CASSVAPGRPEKLFF.

For the CDR3, the DNA is TGTGCCAGCAGTTACTCATTAGTGGGGAATGAGCAGTTCTTC. This encodes CASSYSLVGNEQFF. The rearrangement links TRBV6-2 or TRBV6-3 to TRBJ2-1; D call uncertain. The V end lost 0 bases, the J end lost 7 bases, and 10 bases lay between the germline ends. Germline values: CDR1 MNHEY, CDR2 SVGEGT. This CDR3 spans 14 amino acids.